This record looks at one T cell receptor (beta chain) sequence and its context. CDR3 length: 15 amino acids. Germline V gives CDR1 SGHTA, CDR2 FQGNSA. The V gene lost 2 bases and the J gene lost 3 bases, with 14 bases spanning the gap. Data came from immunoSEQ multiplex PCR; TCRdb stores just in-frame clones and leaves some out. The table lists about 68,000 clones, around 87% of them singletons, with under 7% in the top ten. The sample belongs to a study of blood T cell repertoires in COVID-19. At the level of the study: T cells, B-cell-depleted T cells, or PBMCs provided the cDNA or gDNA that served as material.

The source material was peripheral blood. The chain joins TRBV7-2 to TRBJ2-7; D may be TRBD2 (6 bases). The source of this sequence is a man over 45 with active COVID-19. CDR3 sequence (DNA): TGTGCCAGCAGCTTACGTGGGAGGCAAAGCTACGAGCAGTACTTC. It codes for CASSLRGRQSYEQYF.